The sequence of this T cell receptor beta chain was determined in a study of cytomegalovirus exposure and HLA in healthy donors. PCR was performed using 60 Vbeta and 13 Jbeta primers. TCRdb keeps only in-frame clones here, not all; method: immunoSEQ multiplex PCR. The sample has about 160,000 clones; approximately 76% are singletons. The CDR3 consists of 14 residues. Germline V gene sequence: CDR1 MNHEY, CDR2 SMNVEV (reference sequence). V gave up 3 bases and J gave up 5 bases, with 14 bases separating them. A few counts support this clone. The source is a man in his sixties in good health and CMV-seronegative. Sequencing was done on a sample of PBMCs. V and J are TRBV27 and TRBJ2-7; maybe TRBD2 (6 bases). The CDR3 DNA reads as TGTGCCAGCAGTTTTTCGGGAGTTAAGAACGAGCAGTACTTC. Translated: CASSFSGVKNEQYF.